This T cell receptor beta chain comes out of a study of early T cells in non-severe SARS-CoV-2 infection. Study outcomes and limitations: Missing private and CD4 specificities, VDJdb matching favored anti-spike CD8 responses.

Individual cDNA molecules received unique molecular identifiers. TCRdb analysed the 5' RACE reads with MiXCR anew, one entry per CDR3 protein. The table has 60,000 or so distinct CDR3 sequences, approximately 9.7% seen once. This clonotype has ten or more counts. Its specificity is not known. Trimming left V 1 base short and J 9 bases short, with 21 bases between. The CDR3 is 17 amino acids. The germline CDR1 and CDR2 sequences are LGHDT and YNNKEL (reference sequence). The sample was whole blood. The receptor comes from an adult who was a healthcare worker with PCR-confirmed SARS-CoV-2 infection or an uninfected control (not recorded which). The rearrangement links TRBV3-1 to TRBJ2-2; a weak D match, TRBD2 (7 bases). The CDR3 DNA reads TGTGCCAGCAGCCAAGTTCGCGGGGGCACGGCGAGCTGGGAGCTGTTTTTT. This encodes CASSQVRGGTASWELFF. The full variable domain, with the rest looked up from reference TRBV3-1 and TRBJ2-2, is DTAVSQTPKYLVTQMGNDKSIKCEQNLGHDTMYWYKQDSKKFLKIMFSYNNKELIINETVPNRFSPKSPDKAHLNLHINSLELGDSAVYFCASSQVRGGTASWELFFGEGSRLTVL.